This T cell receptor (beta chain) was captured in a study of beta chain features in type 1 diabetes. The isolated RNA, all of it, was reverse transcribed, so expressed TCRB transcripts were what got sequenced. Naive, central memory and regulatory T cell samples came to a mean of around 3.5 million reads. The data were produced by immunoSEQ multiplex PCR, yet TCRdb's version contains in-frame clones alone and is incomplete. The sample has about 320,000 clones, less than 15% seen once. The CDR3 consists of 14 residues. The germline V gene has CDR1 SGHTA and CDR2 FQGNSA. V was shortened by 5 bases and J by 1 base, with 8 bases between the two germline ends. Study-level points and caveats: Fewer insertions but more deletions were seen at VDJ junctions in type 1 diabetes patients. Across all four CD4+ subsets, people with type 1 diabetes showed modestly shorter TCRB CDR3s.

Populations isolated by sorting all had purity greater than 95%. With respect to this clone: Its antigen is not identified.

The clonotype originates from a man aged 25 to 45 in good health. The chain links TRBV7-2 to TRBJ2-2; maybe TRBD1 (5 bases). The sequencing input was central memory CD4+ T cells from blood. The DNA of the CDR3 is TGTGCCAGCAGCATAGACAGGAACACCGGGGAGCTGTTTTTT. It encodes CASSIDRNTGELFF. Supplemented by reference TRBV7-2 and TRBJ2-2, the full variable domain reads GAGVSQSPSNKVTEKGKDVELRCDPISGHTALYWYRQSLGQGLEFLIYFQGNSAPDKSGLPSDRFSAERTGGSVSTLTIQRTQQEDSAVYLCASSIDRNTGELFFGEGSRLTVL.